Listed here are 5 T cell receptor beta chains from one sample, sequenced in a study of vaccination effects on CD4 cells after COVID-19. Clones were read by immunoSEQ multiplex PCR, and TCRdb kept only the in-frame ones, dropping some. Among some 70,000 clones listed, about 80% were seen once. Antigens of these TCRs are unknown. Expansion with viral peptide pools was applied to antigen-specific CD4+ T cells by the ViraFEST assay prior to sequencing. Culture lasted roughly 9 days before CD4+ T cell isolation. Participants got two doses of BNT162b2 or mRNA-1273 vaccine. The material was CD4+ T cells from PBMCs cultured with HCoV-229E spike peptides, obtained after COVID-19 vaccination. The receptors shown here come from a human donor who received a COVID-19 vaccine.

The rearrangement uses TRBV11-2 and TRBJ2-7; perhaps TRBD2 as D (7 bases). V gave up 6 bases and J gave up 4 bases, with 16 bases separating them. Germline V CDR1 and CDR2: SGHAT, FQNNGV. This CDR3 region has 14 residues. The CDR3 region is CASSMGGAGYEQYV. The DNA of the CDR3 is TGTGCCAGCAGTATGGGGGGGGCGGGTTACGAGCAGTACGTC.

The V and J genes are TRBV2 and TRBJ2-4; 7 positions match TRBD1. J gave up 2 bases and V 6 bases, and 4 bases lay outside the gene matches. CDR3 size: 14 residues. The V gene's germline CDR1 is SNHLY and CDR2 FYNNEI. In nucleotides, the CDR3 is TGTGCCAGCAGCCGGGACAGAACCAAAAACATTCAGTACTTC. This translates into CASSRDRTKNIQYF.

The chain is built from TRBV25-1 and TRBJ2-5; tentatively, D is TRBD1 (6 bases). The germline V and J ends were trimmed by 6 bases and 2 bases, with 19 bases remaining between them. CDR1 and CDR2 from the germline V gene are MGHDK and SYGVNS. The CDR3 consists of 16 residues. The CDR3 region is CASSPGTQALQETQYF. In DNA form, the CDR3 reads TGTGCCAGCAGCCCCGGGACACAGGCGTTACAAGAGACCCAGTACTTC.

This chain joins TRBV21-1 and TRBJ2-7; TRBD2 is taken as the D call from the table, unchecked against the DNA. TRBV21-1 is a documented pseudogene. The CDR3 is 14 amino acids. The CDR3 nucleotides read TGTGCCAGCAGCAAATCTAGGAGCTCCTACGAGCAGTACGTC. As protein: CASSKSRSSYEQYV.

This sequence joins TRBV19 and TRBJ2-1; 7 bases map to TRBD1. The germline V gene has CDR1 LNHDA and CDR2 SQIVND (reference sequence). The CDR3 has 16 residues. After removal of 5 bases from V and 3 bases from J, the junction contained 10 bases not matched to a gene. The CDR3 loop reads CASSPARDSNYNEQFF. CDR3 nucleotide sequence: TGTGCCAGTAGTCCCGCCCGGGACAGTAACTACAATGAGCAGTTCTTC. Full variable domain (rest looked up from reference TRBV19 and TRBJ2-1): DGGITQSPKYLFRKEGQNVTLSCEQNLNHDAMYWYRQDPGQGLRLIYYSQIVNDFQKGDIAEGYSVSREKKESFPLTVTSAQKNPTAFYLCASSPARDSNYNEQFFGPGTRLTVL.